This entry is about one T cell receptor (beta chain). Its specificity is not known. This specimen belongs to a study of early T cells in non-severe SARS-CoV-2 infection. For the study at large: With bulk RNA from unsorted whole blood as input, sequencing yielded unpaired chains.

This CDR3 spans 15 amino acids. Germline V CDR1 and CDR2: LNHDA, SQIVND (reference sequence). V was clipped by 5 bases and J by 0 bases; unmatched bases: 3. As part of library construction, unique molecular identifiers were attached to individual cDNA molecules. TCRdb itself ran the 5' RACE reads through MiXCR, one entry per CDR3 protein. Among 45,000 to 55,000 distinct CDR3 sequences listed, about 6.2% were seen once. Regarding the study as a whole: Anti-spike CD8 responses were favored by VDJdb matching, which missed private and CD4 specificities.

The J gene is TRBJ2-5, the V gene TRBV19, with 10 bases identical to TRBD2. Sequenced: whole blood. The origin of this receptor is an adult who was a healthcare worker with PCR-confirmed SARS-CoV-2 infection or an uninfected control (not recorded which). The CDR3 here is CASSPGLADQETQYF. The CDR3 DNA follows: TGTGCCAGTAGTCCCGGACTAGCGGACCAAGAGACCCAGTACTTC.